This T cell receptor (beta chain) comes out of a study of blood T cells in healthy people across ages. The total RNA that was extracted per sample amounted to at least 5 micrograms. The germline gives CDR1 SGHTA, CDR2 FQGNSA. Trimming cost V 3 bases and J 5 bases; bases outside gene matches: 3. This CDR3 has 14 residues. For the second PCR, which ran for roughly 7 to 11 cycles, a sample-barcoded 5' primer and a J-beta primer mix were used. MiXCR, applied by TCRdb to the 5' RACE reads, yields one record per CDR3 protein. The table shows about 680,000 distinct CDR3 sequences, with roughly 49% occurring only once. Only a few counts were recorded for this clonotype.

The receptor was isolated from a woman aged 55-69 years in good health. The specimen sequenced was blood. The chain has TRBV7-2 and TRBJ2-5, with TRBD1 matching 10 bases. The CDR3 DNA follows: TGTGCCAGCAGCTTGTGGACAGGGGGGGAGACCCAGTACTTC. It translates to CASSLWTGGETQYF. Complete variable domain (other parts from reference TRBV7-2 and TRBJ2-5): GAGVSQSPSNKVTEKGKDVELRCDPISGHTALYWYRQSLGQGLEFLIYFQGNSAPDKSGLPSDRFSAERTGGSVSTLTIQRTQQEDSAVYLCASSLWTGGETQYFGPGTRLLVL.